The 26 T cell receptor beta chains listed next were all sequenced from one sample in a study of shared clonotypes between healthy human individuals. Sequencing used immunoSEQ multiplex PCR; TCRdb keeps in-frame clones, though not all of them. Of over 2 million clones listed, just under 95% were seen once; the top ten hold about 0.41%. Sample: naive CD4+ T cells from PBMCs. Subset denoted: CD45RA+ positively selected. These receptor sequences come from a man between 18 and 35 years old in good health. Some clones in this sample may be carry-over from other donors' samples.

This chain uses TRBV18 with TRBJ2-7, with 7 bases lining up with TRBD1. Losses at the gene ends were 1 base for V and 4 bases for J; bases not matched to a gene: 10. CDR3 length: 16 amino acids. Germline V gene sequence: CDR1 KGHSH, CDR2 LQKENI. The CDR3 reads CASSPQGATYRYEQYF. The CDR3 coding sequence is TGTGCCAGCTCACCACAGGGGGCCACCTACCGTTACGAGCAGTACTTC.

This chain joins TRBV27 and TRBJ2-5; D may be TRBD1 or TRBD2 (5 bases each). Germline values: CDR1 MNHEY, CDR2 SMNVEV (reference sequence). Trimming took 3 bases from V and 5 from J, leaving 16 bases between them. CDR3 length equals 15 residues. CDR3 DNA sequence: TGTGCCAGCAGTTTGGCCGGGACCAGGCATGAGACCCAGTACTTC. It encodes CASSLAGTRHETQYF.

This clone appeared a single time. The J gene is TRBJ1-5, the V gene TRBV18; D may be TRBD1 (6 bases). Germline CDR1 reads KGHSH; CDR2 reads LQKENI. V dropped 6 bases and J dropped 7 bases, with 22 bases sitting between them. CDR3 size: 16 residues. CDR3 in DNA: TGTGCCAGCTCGGCCGGGTGGACAGACGCGGGGCAGCCCCAGCATTTT. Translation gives CASSAGWTDAGQPQHF.

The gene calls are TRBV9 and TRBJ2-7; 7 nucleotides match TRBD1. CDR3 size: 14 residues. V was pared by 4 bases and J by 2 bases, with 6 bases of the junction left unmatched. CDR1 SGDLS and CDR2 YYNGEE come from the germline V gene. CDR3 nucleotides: TGTGCCAGCAGCAACCGGGACAGAACCTACGAGCAGTACTTC. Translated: CASSNRDRTYEQYF. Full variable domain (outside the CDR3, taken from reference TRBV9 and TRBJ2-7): DSGVTQTPKHLITATGQRVTLRCSPRSGDLSVYWYQQSLDQGLQFLIQYYNGEERAKGNILERFSAQQFPDLHSELNLSSLELGDSALYFCASSNRDRTYEQYFGPGTRLTVT.

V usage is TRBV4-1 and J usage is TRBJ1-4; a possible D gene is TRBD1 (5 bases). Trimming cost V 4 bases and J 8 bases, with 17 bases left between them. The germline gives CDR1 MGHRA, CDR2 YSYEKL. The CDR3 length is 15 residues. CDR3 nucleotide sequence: TGCGCCAGCAGCCTCAAACCGGGACTGAGGGAAAAACTGTTTTTT. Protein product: CASSLKPGLREKLFF.

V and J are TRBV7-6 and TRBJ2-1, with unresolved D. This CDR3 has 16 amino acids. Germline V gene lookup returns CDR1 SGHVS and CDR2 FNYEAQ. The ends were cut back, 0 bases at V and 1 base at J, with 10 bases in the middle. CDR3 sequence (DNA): TGTGCCAGCAGCTTAGCGTTGGATTGGTCCTACAATGAGCAGTTCTTC. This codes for CASSLALDWSYNEQFF.

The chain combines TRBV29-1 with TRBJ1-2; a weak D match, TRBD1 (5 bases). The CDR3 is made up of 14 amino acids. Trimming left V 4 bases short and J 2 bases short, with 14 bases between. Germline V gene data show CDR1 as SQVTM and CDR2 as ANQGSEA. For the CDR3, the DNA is TGCAGCGTTGGGACACACGGGGGAAACTATGGCTACACCTTC. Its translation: CSVGTHGGNYGYTF.

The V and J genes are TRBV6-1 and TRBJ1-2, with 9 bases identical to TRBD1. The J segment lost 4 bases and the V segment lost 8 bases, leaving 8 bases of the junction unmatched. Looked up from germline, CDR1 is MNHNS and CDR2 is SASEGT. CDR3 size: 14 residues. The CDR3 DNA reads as TGTGCCAGCGGTGGACAGGGGTTGGGCTATGGCTACACCTTC. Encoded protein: CASGGQGLGYGYTF.

The CDR3 reads CASGLKLDEKLFF. DNA for the CDR3: TGTGCTAGTGGTTTGAAGTTGGATGAAAAACTGTTTTTT. The chain is built from TRBV12-5 and TRBJ1-4; D remains ambiguous. The V gene lost 2 bases and the J gene lost 6 bases, with 7 bases spanning the gap. CDR1 is LGHNT and CDR2 is FRNRAP in the germline V gene. The length of the CDR3 is 13 residues.

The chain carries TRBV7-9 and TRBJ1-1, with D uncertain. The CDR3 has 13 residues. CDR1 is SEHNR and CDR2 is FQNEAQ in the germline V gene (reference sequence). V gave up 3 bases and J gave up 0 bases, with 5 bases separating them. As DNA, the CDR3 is TGTGCCAGCAGCTTTCAAGTGAACACTGAAGCTTTCTTT. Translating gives CASSFQVNTEAFF.

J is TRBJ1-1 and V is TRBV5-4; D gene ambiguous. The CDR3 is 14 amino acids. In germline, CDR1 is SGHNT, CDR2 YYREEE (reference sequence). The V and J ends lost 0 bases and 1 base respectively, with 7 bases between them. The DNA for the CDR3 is TGTGCCAGCAGCTTGGAATGGGGGAACACTGAAGCTTTCTTT. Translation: CASSLEWGNTEAFF.

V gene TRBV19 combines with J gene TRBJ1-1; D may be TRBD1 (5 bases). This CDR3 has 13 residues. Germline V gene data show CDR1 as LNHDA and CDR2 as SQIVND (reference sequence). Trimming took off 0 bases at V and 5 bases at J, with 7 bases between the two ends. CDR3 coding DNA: TGTGCCAGTAGTATAGATTCAGGGACTGAAGCTTTCTTT. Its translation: CASSIDSGTEAFF.

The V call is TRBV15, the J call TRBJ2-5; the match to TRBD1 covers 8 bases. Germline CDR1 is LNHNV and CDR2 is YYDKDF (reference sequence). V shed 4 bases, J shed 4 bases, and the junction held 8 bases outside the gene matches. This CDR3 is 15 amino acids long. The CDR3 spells CATSNGQGRGETQYF. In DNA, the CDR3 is TGTGCCACCAGCAACGGACAGGGTAGGGGAGAGACCCAGTACTTC.

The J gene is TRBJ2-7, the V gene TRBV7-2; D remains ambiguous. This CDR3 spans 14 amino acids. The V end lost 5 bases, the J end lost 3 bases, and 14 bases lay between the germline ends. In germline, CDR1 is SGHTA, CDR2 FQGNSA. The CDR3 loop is CASSPTLVNYEQYF. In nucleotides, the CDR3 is TGTGCCAGCAGCCCAACCCTGGTGAACTACGAGCAGTACTTC.

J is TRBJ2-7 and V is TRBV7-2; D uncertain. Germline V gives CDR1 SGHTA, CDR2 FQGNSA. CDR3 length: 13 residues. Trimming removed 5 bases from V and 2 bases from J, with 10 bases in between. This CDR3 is CASSATPAYEQYF. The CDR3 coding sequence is TGTGCCAGCAGCGCTACCCCGGCCTACGAGCAGTACTTC.

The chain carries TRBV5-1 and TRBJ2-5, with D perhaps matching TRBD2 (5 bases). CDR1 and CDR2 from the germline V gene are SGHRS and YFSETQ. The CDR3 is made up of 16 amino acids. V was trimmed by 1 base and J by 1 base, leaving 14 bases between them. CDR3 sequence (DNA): TGCGCCAGCAGCTTGTGGCTGGAGCGGAGCCAAGAGACCCAGTACTTC. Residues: CASSLWLERSQETQYF.

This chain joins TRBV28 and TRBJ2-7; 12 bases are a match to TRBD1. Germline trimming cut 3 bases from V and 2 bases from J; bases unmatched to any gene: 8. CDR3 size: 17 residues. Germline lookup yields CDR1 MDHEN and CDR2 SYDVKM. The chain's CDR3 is CASSLLRGTGGTYEQYF. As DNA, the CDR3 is TGTGCCAGCAGTTTGCTGCGGGGGACAGGGGGCACCTACGAGCAGTACTTC.

CDR3 sequence reads: CAITSGILYEQYF. The CDR3 region has the DNA TGTGCCATAACTAGCGGGATACTCTACGAGCAGTACTTC. The chain couples TRBV28 to TRBJ2-7; 10 nucleotides match TRBD2. This CDR3 is 13 amino acids long. CDR1 is MDHEN and CDR2 is SYDVKM in the germline V gene. With 10 bases clipped from V and 3 bases from J, the junction kept 6 bases outside the gene matches.

CDR3 DNA sequence: TGCGCCAGCAGCTTCATAGGAGGGAACACCGGGGAGCTGTTTTTT. Translation: CASSFIGGNTGELFF. V and J are TRBV5-1 and TRBJ2-2, with D tentatively TRBD2 (5 bases). V lost 2 bases and J 1 base, leaving 9 bases between the germline ends. The CDR3 length is 15 residues. Germline V gene data show CDR1 as SGHRS and CDR2 as YFSETQ.

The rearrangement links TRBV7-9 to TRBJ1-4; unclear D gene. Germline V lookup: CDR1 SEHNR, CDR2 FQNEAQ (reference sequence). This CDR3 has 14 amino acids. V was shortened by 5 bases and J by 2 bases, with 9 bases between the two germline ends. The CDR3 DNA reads TGTGCCAGCAGCGCAGCCAACACTAATGAAAAACTGTTTTTT. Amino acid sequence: CASSAANTNEKLFF.

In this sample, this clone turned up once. CDR3: CASSYITEPEKLFF. The CDR3, as DNA: TGTGCCAGCAGTTACATCACCGAGCCCGAAAAACTGTTTTTT. The chain uses TRBV6-5 and TRBJ1-4; no clear D. Germline V gene lookup returns CDR1 MNHEY and CDR2 SVGAGI. The CDR3 is 14 residues long. The ends were cut back, 2 bases at V and 8 bases at J, with 12 bases in the middle.

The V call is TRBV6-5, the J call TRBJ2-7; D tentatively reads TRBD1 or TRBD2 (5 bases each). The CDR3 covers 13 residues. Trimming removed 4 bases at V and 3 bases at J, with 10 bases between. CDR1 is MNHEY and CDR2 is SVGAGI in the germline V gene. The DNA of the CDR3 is TGTGCCAGCAGTTCGGGACGGGGCTACGAGCAGTACTTC. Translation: CASSSGRGYEQYF.

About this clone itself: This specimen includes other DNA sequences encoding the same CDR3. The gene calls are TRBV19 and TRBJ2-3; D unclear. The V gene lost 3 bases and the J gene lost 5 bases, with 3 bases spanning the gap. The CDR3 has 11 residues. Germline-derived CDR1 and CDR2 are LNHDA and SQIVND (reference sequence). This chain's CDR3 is CASSIRDTQYF. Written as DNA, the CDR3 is TGTGCCAGTAGTATTCGAGATACGCAGTATTTT. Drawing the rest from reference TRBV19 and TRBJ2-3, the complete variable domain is DGGITQSPKYLFRKEGQNVTLSCEQNLNHDAMYWYRQDPGQGLRLIYYSQIVNDFQKGDIAEGYSVSREKKESFPLTVTSAQKNPTAFYLCASSIRDTQYFGPGTRLTVL.

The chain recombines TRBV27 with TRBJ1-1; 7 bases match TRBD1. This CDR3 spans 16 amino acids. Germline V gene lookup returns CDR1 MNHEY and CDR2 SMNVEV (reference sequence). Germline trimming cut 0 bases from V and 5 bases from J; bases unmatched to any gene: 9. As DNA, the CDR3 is TGTGCCAGCAGTTTATCTACAGGGGTCCGAGGGACTGAAGCTTTCTTT. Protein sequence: CASSLSTGVRGTEAFF.

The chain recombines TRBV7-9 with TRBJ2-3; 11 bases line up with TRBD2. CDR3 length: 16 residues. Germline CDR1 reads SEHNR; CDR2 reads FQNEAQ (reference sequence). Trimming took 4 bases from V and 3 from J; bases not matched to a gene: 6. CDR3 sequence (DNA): TGTGCCAGCAGCTCTATAGCGGGAGGGGAGACAGATACGCAGTATTTT. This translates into CASSSIAGGETDTQYF.

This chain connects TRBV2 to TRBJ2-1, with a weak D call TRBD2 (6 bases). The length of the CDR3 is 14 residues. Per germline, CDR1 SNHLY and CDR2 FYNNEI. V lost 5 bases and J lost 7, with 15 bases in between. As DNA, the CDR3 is TGTGCCAGCAGTTACGGGACTTATGCGAATGAGCAGTTCTTC. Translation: CASSYGTYANEQFF.